These T cell receptor beta chains were read from a single sample in a study of beta chain features in type 1 diabetes. The repertoire was sequenced with immunoSEQ multiplex PCR; TCRdb's copy has only in-frame clones and lacks some. The sample has 970,000 or so clones; about a sixth are singletons. Source material: naive CD4+ T cells from blood. The receptors were sampled from a young woman in good health. The CDR3 runs from the conserved cysteine through the conserved F or W. The D gene is left open where the match is weak. Clone size is shown for a subset of rows, as once, few, many or a class of expanded clone.

TRBJ1-3,TRBV28,.,.,CASSQAAHGPGSGNTIYF,TGTGCCAGCAGCCAAGCTGCACATGGGCCAGGCTCTGGAAACACCATATATTTT
TRBJ2-2,TRBV14,TRBD1,.,CASSHRGQNTGELSF,TGTGCCAGCAGCCACAGGGGGCAAAACACCGGGGAGCTGTCTTTT
TRBJ1-2,TRBV19,.,few,CASSTDSRRGYTF,TGTGCCAGTAGTACGGACAGCCGGCGGGGCTACACCTTC
TRBJ1-5,TRBV11-1,.,few,CASSRNTAGPQHF,TGTGCCAGCAGCCGAAATACGGCGGGTCCCCAGCATTTT
TRBJ2-1,TRBV5-4,TRBD2,few,CASSPRGSGKNEQFF,TGTGCCAGCAGCCCCCGGGGTAGCGGGAAGAATGAGCAGTTCTTC
TRBJ2-7,TRBV18,TRBD2,few,CASSPGLAGSYEQYF,TGTGCCAGCTCACCGGGACTAGCGGGATCCTACGAGCAGTACTTC
TRBJ2-3,TRBV7-9,TRBD2,few,CASSQRGIEADTQYF,TGTGCCAGCAGCCAGCGGGGGATCGAAGCAGATACGCAGTATTTT
TRBJ2-6,TRBV2,.,.,CASSMDVSGANVLTF,TGTGCCAGCAGTATGGACGTCTCTGGGGCCAACGTCCTGACTTTC
TRBJ1-6,TRBV27,.,.,CASSSRTAVLEPLHF,TGTGCCAGCAGTTCAAGGACAGCCGTATTGGAACCCCTCCACTTT
TRBJ2-1,TRBV5-1,TRBD1,.,CASSSRTGGNEQFF,TGCGCCAGCAGCTCCCGGACAGGGGGCAATGAGCAGTTCTTC
TRBJ2-1,TRBV5-8,TRBD1,.,CASSPFGQGYNEQFF,TGTGCCAGCAGCCCTTTCGGACAGGGATACAATGAGCAGTTCTTC
TRBJ2-7,TRBV7-8,.,.,CASSLEGWFSGYEQYF,TGTGCCAGCAGCTTAGAGGGTTGGTTCAGTGGCTACGAGCAGTACTTC
TRBJ1-4,TRBV4-1,.,.,CASSHLGTTNEKLFF,TGCGCCAGCAGCCATCTCGGGACGACTAATGAAAAACTGTTTTTT
TRBJ2-7,TRBV2,TRBD1,.,CASSVGTGISYEQYF,TGTGCCAGCAGTGTGGGGACAGGGATCTCCTACGAGCAGTACTTC
TRBJ2-7,TRBV15,TRBD1,.,CATSRGRAGTGYEQYF,TGTGCCACCAGCAGAGGCCGAGCCGGGACAGGGTACGAGCAGTACTTC
TRBJ2-5,TRBV5-1,TRBD1,.,CASSLGTGFRGETQYF,TGCGCCAGCAGCTTGGGGACAGGGTTCCGCGGGGAGACCCAGTACTTC
TRBJ1-2,TRBV7-9,TRBD1,few,CASSLAGGSGYTF,TGTGCCAGCAGCTTAGCAGGGGGCAGTGGCTACACCTTC
TRBJ2-7,TRBV25-1,TRBD2,few,CASSPRATGRGF,TGTGCCAGCAGTCCTCGAGCCACCGGGAGGGGGTTC
TRBJ1-4,TRBV5-1,TRBD1,.,CASSPNPGQGNEKLFF,TGCGCCAGCAGCCCGAACCCGGGACAGGGGAATGAAAAACTGTTTTTT
TRBJ2-5,TRBV6-5,.,few,CASSYFPWTSGETQYF,TGTGCCAGCAGTTACTTCCCATGGACGTCGGGAGAGACCCAGTACTTC
TRBJ2-2,TRBV6-1,.,few,CASSATSVDTGELFF,TGTGCCAGCAGTGCGACTAGTGTCGACACCGGGGAGCTGTTTTTT
TRBJ1-3,TRBV27,TRBD1,.,CASSANRGNTIYF,TGTGCCAGCAGTGCCAACAGGGGGAACACCATATATTTT
TRBJ2-7,TRBV18,.,few,CASSPGVSAGQRSSYEQYF,TGTGCCAGCTCACCAGGTGTTTCGGCGGGACAGAGGAGCTCCTACGAGCAGTACTTC
TRBJ2-1,TRBV7-2,.,.,CASSLDGLRAYNEQFF,TGTGCCAGCAGCTTAGACGGACTTAGGGCTTACAATGAGCAGTTCTTC
TRBJ2-3,TRBV9,.,.,CASSVGDTQYF,TGTGCCAGCAGCGTAGGCGATACGCAGTATTTT
TRBJ2-5,TRBV28,.,.,CASSLWREETQYF,TGTGCCAGCAGTTTATGGCGGGAAGAGACCCAGTACTTC
TRBJ2-7,TRBV5-5,TRBD1,.,CASATGPMDEQYF,TGTGCCAGCGCGACAGGGCCAATGGACGAGCAGTACTTC
TRBJ1-1,TRBV29-1,TRBD1,.,CSVSGQGWMNTEAFF,TGCAGCGTTAGTGGACAGGGATGGATGAACACTGAAGCTTTCTTT
TRBJ1-4,TRBV6-1,TRBD1,few,CASRDRGTNEKLFF,TGTGCCAGCAGGGACAGGGGCACTAATGAAAAACTGTTTTTT
TRBJ1-4,TRBV6-5,.,few,CASSSRVGKLFF,TGTGCCAGCAGTTCCAGGGTTGGAAAACTGTTTTTT
TRBJ2-3,TRBV4-2,TRBD2,few,CASSLGLAGEGDTQYF,TGTGCCAGCAGCCTCGGGCTAGCGGGAGAGGGAGATACGCAGTATTTT
TRBJ1-4,TRBV6-1,.,.,CASSEPGPTNEKLFF,TGTGCCAGCAGTGAACCCGGGCCGACTAATGAAAAACTGTTTTTT
TRBJ2-5,TRBV28,TRBD2,.,CASSFSGMGAQYF,TGTGCCAGCAGTTTTAGCGGGATGGGGGCCCAGTACTTC
TRBJ2-3,TRBV9,.,.,CASSEASTDTQYF,TGTGCCAGCAGCGAAGCTAGCACAGATACGCAGTATTTT
TRBJ2-5,TRBV7-2,.,.,CASSRGVAETQYF,TGTGCCAGCAGCAGGGGGGTTGCCGAGACCCAGTACTTC
TRBJ2-3,TRBV7-9,TRBD2,few,CASRQLAGVFPPRTDTQYF,TGTGCCAGCAGGCAACTAGCGGGAGTCTTCCCCCCCCGGACAGATACGCAGTATTTT
TRBJ1-2,TRBV7-9,.,.,CASSHGTGEGYGYTF,TGTGCCAGCAGCCACGGGACCGGGGAGGGCTATGGCTACACCTTC